Reported below is one TCR beta chain. Repertoires were generated with immunoSEQ multiplex PCR, while TCRdb's copy carries only in-frame clones and drops some. The data show around 230,000 clones, 83% seen once. CDR1 and CDR2 from the germline V gene are MGHRA and YSYEKL. V gave up 2 bases and J gave up 10 bases, with 9 bases separating them. This CDR3 spans 12 amino acids. The entry originates in a study of blood T cell repertoires in COVID-19. Study overall: Samples representing acute and convalescent COVID-19 were sourced from the United States, Italy and Spain. Sources were T cells, B-cell-depleted T cells, or PBMCs; the material itself was cDNA or gDNA.

The source is a middle-aged woman with active or convalescent COVID-19. The material sequenced was peripheral blood. The chain recombines TRBV4-1 with TRBJ2-1; the D is unclear. CDR3 nucleotides: TGCGCCAGCAGCCAAAGCGCTGTCGAGCAGTTCTTC. Translated: CASSQSAVEQFF.